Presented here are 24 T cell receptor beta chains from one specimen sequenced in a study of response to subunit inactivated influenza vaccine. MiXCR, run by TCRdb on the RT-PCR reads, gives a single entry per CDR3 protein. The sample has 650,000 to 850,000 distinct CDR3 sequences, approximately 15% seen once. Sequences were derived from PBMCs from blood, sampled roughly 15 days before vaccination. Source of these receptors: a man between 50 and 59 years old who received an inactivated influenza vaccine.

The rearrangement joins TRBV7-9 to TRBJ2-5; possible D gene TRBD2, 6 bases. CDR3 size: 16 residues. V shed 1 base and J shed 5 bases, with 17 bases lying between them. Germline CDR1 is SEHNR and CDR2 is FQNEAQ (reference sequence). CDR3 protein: CASSLDRTSGGETQYF. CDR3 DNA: TGTGCCAGCAGCTTAGATAGGACTTCAGGAGGGGAGACCCAGTACTTC. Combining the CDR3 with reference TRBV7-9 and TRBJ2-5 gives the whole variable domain DTGVSQNPRHKITKRGQNVTFRCDPISEHNRLYWYRQTLGQGPEFLTYFQNEAQLEKSRLLSDRFSAERPKGSFSTLEIQRTEQGDSAMYLCASSLDRTSGGETQYFGPGTRLLVL.

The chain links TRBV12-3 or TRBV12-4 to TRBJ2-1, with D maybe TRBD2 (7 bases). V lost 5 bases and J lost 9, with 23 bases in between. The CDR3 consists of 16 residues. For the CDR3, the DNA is TGTGCCAGCAGTCGCGCCGGGACATCGGGAGGAGGTGAGCAGTTCTTC. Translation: CASSRAGTSGGGEQFF.

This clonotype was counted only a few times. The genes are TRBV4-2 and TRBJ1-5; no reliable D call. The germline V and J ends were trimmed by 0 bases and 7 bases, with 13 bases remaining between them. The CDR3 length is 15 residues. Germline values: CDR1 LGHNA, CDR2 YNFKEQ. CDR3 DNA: TGTGCCAGCAGCCAAGACCGAGACTTGGGCCAGCCCCAGCATTTT. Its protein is CASSQDRDLGQPQHF.

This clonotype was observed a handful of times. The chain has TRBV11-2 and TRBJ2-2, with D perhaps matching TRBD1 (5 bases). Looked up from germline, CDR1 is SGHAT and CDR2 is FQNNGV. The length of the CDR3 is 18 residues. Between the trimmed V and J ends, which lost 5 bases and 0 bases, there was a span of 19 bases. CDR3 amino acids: CASSRRTGGSTNTGELFF. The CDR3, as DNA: TGTGCCAGCAGCCGACGCACAGGCGGTAGTACGAACACCGGGGAGCTGTTTTTT.

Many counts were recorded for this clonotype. The CDR3 spells CASSLQGMPQHF. The CDR3 nucleotides are TGTGCCAGCAGTTTACAGGGCATGCCCCAGCATTTT. The chain couples TRBV12-3 or TRBV12-4 to TRBJ1-5; weak D call: TRBD1 (5 bases). V shed 2 bases and J shed 9 bases, with 8 bases lying between them. The CDR3 is 12 residues long.

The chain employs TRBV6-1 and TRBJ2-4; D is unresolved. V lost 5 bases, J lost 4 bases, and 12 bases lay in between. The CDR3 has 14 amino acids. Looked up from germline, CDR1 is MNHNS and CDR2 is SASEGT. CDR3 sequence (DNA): TGTGCCAGCAGTAAGCTGAGAGCGAAAAACATTCAGTACTTC. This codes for CASSKLRAKNIQYF.

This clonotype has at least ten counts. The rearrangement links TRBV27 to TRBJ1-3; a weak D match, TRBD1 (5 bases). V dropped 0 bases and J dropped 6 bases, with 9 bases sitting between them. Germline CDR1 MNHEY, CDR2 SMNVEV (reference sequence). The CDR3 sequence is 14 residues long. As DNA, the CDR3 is TGTGCCAGCAGTTTATCGGCAGGGCTAAACACCATATATTTT. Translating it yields CASSLSAGLNTIYF.

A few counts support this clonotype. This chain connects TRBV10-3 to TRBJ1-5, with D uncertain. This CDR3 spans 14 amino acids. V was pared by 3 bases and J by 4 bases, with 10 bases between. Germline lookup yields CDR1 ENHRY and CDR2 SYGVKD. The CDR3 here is CAISDGGGNQPQHF. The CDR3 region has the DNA TGTGCCATCAGTGACGGAGGTGGGAATCAGCCCCAGCATTTT.

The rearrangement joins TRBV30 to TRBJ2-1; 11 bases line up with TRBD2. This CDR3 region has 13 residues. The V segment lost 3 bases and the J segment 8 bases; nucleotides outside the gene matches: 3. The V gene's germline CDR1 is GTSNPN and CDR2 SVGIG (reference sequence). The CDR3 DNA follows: TGTGCCTGGAGGCCTAGCGGGAGGTATGAGCAGTTCTTC. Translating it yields CAWRPSGRYEQFF. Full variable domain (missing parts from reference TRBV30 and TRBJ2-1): SQTIHQWPATLVQPVGSPLSLECTVEGTSNPNLYWYRQAAGRGLQLLFYSVGIGQISSEVPQNLSASRPQDRQFILSSKKLLLSDSGFYLCAWRPSGRYEQFFGPGTRLTVL.

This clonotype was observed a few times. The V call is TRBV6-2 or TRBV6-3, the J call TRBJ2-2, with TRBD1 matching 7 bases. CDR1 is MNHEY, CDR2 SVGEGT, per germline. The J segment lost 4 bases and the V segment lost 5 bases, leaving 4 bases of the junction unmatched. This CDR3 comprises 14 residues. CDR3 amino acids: CASSTGQLTGELFF. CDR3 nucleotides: TGTGCCAGCAGTACGGGACAGCTCACCGGGGAGCTGTTTTTT.

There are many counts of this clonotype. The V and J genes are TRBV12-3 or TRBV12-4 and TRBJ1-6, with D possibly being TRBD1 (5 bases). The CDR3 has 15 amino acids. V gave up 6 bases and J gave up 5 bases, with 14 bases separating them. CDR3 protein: CASSGWGTNNSPLHF. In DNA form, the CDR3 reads TGTGCCAGCAGCGGGTGGGGGACCAATAATTCACCCCTCCACTTT.

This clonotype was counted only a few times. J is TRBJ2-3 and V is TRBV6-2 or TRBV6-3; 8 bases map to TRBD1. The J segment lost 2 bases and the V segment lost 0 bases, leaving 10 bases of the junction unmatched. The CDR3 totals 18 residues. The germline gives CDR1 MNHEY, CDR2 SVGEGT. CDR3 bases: TGTGCCAGCAGTTACTCGAAGACAGGGGAAAGTGACACAGATACGCAGTATTTT. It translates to CASSYSKTGESDTDTQYF.

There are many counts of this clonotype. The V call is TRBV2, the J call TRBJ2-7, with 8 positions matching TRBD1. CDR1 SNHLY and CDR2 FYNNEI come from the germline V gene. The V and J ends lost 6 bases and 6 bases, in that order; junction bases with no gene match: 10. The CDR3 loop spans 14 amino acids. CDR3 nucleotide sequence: TGTGCCAGCAGCATAGGACAGGGTTTGGGCGAGCAGTACTTC. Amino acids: CASSIGQGLGEQYF. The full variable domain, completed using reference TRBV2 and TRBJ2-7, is EPEVTQTPSHQVTQMGQEVILRCVPISNHLYFYWYRQILGQKVEFLVSFYNNEISEKSEIFDDQFSVERPDGSNFTLKIRSTKLEDSAMYFCASSIGQGLGEQYFGPGTRLTVT.

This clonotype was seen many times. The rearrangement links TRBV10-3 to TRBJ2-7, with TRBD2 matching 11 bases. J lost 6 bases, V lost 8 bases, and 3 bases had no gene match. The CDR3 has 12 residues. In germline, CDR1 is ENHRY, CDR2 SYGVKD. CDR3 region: CAIRLAGGEQYF. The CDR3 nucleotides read TGTGCCATCCGTCTAGCGGGAGGCGAGCAGTACTTC.

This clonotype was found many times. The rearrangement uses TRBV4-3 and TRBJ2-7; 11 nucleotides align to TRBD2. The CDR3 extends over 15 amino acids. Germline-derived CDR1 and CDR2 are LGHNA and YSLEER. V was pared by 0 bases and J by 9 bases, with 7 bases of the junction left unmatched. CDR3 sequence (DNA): TGCGCCAGCAGCCAAGATGTGCTAGCGGGAGGTTGGCAGTACTTC. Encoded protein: CASSQDVLAGGWQYF.

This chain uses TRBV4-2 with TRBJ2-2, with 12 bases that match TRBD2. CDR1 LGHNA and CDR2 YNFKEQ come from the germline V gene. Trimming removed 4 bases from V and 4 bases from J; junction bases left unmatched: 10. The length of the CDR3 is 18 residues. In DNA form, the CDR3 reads TGTGCCAGCAGCCGCGATGCAACTAGCGGGGGGATCACCGGGGAGCTGTTTTTT. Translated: CASSRDATSGGITGELFF.

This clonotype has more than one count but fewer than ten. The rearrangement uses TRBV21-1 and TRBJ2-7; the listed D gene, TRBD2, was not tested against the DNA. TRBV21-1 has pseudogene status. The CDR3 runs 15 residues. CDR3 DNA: TGTGCCAGCAGCGGCTGGTCTAGGGGGAGGTGCGAGCAGTACTTC. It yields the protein CASSGWSRGRCEQYF.

CDR3 amino acids: CATSRMGGVAYNEQFF. The CDR3 DNA reads as TGTGCCACCAGCAGAATGGGGGGGGTTGCCTACAATGAGCAGTTCTTC. The chain has TRBV15 and TRBJ2-1; 7 nucleotides match TRBD2. Germline CDR1 reads LNHNV; CDR2 reads YYDKDF (reference sequence). CDR3 length: 16 amino acids. J gave up 2 bases and V 2 bases, and 6 bases lay outside the gene matches. The full variable domain, its missing parts supplied by reference TRBV15 and TRBJ2-1, is DAMVIQNPRYQVTQFGKPVTLSCSQTLNHNVMYWYQQKSSQAPKLLFHYYDKDFNNEADTPDNFQSRRPNTSFCFLDIRSPGLGDTAMYLCATSRMGGVAYNEQFFGPGTRLTVL.

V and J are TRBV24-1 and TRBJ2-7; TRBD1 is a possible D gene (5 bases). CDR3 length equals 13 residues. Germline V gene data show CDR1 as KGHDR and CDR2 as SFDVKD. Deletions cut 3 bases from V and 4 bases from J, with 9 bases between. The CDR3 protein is CATSDATEYEQYF. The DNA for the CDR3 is TGTGCCACCAGTGATGCGACAGAGTACGAGCAGTACTTC.

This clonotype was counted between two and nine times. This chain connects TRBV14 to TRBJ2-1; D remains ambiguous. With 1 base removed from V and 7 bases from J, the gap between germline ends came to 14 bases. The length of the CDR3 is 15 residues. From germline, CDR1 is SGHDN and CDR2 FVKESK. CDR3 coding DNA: TGTGCCAGCAGCCAAGGTTCGGGCAGGACGAATGAGCAGTTCTTC. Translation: CASSQGSGRTNEQFF.

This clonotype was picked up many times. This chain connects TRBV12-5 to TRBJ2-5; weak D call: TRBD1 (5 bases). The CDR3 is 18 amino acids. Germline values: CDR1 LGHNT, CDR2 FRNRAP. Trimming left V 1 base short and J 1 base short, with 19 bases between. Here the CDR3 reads CASGLGTGLTWGQETQYF. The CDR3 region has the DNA TGTGCTAGTGGTTTGGGAACAGGTCTCACGTGGGGCCAAGAGACCCAGTACTTC.

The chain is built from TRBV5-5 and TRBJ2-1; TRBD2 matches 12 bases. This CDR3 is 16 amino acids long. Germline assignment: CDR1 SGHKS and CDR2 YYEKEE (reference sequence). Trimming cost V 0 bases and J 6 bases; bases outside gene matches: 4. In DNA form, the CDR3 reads TGTGCCAGCAGCTTGGATCTAGCGGGAGGGCTCAATGAGCAGTTCTTC. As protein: CASSLDLAGGLNEQFF.

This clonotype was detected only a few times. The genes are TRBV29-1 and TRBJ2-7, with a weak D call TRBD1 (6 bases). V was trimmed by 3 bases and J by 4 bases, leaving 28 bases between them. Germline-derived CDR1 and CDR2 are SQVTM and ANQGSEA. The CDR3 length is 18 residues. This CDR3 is CSVDKLHRPGHGLYEQYF. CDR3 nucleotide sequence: TGCAGCGTTGATAAACTCCATCGTCCGGGACATGGATTGTACGAGCAGTACTTC.

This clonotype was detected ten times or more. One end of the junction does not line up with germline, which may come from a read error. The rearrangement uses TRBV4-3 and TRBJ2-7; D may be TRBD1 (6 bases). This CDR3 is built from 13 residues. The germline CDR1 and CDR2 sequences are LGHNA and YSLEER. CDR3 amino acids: CASSQGSSYEQYF. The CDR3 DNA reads TGTGCCAGCAGCCAGGGGTCCTCCTACGAGCAGTACTTC.